This T cell receptor (beta chain) was identified in a study of control samples from healthy donors and cancer patients. TCRdb's copy holds only in-frame clones and misses some; the assay was immunoSEQ multiplex PCR. Here the sample spans 89,000 or so clones, 87% being singletons. CDR1 and CDR2 from the germline V gene are SEHNR and FQNEAQ (reference sequence). The CDR3 has 14 residues. J was trimmed by 4 bases and V by 4 bases; bases with no gene match: 5. The origin of this receptor is a man in his fifties in good health. The gene calls are TRBV7-9 and TRBJ1-2; 8 nucleotides agree with TRBD1. Material: blood. CDR3 bases: TGTGCCAGCAGCTCAGGGGGCTTGGGCTATGGCTACACCTTC. Protein: CASSSGGLGYGYTF.